The text below deals with one TCR beta chain. What it recognizes is unknown. This sample stems from a study of OX40 agonist ivuxolimab in advanced cancers. Whole-study findings and limits: Expanded peripheral T cell antigen specificity was not determined.

TCRdb keeps only in-frame clones here, not all; method: immunoSEQ multiplex PCR. Here the sample spans 60,000 to 65,000 clones, approximately 80% being singletons. A history of autoimmune disease or systemic immunosuppression excluded patients. The CDR3 loop spans 15 amino acids. V gave up 3 bases and J gave up 5 bases, with 16 bases separating them. Germline loops: CDR1 LNHDA, CDR2 SQIVND (reference sequence). The receptor was isolated from an adult with an advanced solid tumor such as melanoma, head and neck, liver or kidney cancer. Sample: CD4+ or CD8+ T cells sorted from blood, taken in a trial of the OX40 agonist ivuxolimab. V and J are TRBV19 and TRBJ1-2, with D possibly being TRBD1 (5 bases). The CDR3 reads CASSIGSGMEYGYTF. The CDR3 coding sequence is TGTGCCAGTAGTATTGGGTCAGGGATGGAATATGGCTACACCTTC. Full variable domain (remainder filled in from reference TRBV19 and TRBJ1-2): DGGITQSPKYLFRKEGQNVTLSCEQNLNHDAMYWYRQDPGQGLRLIYYSQIVNDFQKGDIAEGYSVSREKKESFPLTVTSAQKNPTAFYLCASSIGSGMEYGYTFGSGTRLTVV.